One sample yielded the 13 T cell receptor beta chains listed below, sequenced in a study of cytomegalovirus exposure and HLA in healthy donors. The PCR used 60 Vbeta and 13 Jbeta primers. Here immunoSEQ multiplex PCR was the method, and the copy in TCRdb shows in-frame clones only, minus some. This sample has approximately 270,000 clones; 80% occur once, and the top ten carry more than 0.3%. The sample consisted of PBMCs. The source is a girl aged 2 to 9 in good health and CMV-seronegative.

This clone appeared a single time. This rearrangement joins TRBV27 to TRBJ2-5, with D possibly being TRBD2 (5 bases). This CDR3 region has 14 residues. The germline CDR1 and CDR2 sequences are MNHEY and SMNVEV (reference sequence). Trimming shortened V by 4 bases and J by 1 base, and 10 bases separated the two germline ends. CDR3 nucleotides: TGTGCCAGCAGTTACGCGGGCTCCCAAGAGACCCAGTACTTC. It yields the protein CASSYAGSQETQYF.

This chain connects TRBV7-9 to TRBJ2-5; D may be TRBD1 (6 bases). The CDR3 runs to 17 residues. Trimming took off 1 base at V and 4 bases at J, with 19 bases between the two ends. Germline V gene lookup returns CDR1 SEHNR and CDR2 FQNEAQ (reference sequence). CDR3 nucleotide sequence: TGTGCCAGCAGCTTAGGGACAGTTTATCAAGATCGAGAGACCCAGTACTTC. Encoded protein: CASSLGTVYQDRETQYF.

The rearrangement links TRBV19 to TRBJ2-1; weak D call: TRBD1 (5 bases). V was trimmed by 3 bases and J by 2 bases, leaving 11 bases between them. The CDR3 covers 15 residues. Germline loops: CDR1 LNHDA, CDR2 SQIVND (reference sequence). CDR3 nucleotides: TGTGCCAGTAGTATTGACAGAGAGGCCTACAATGAGCAGTTCTTC. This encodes CASSIDREAYNEQFF.

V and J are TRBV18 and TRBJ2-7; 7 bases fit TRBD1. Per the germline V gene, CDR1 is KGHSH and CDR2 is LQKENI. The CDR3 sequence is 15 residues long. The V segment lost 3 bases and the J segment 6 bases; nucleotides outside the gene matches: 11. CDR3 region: CASSPIRDRAREQYF. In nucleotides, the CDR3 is TGTGCCAGCTCACCGATCCGAGACAGGGCACGCGAGCAGTACTTC.

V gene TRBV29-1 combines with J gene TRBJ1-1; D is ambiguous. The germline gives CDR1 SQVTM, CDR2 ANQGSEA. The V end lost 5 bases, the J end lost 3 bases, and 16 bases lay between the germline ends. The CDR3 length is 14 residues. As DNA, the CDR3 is TGCAGCGTTCATCGAATCGGGTATTACACTGAAGCTTTCTTT. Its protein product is CSVHRIGYYTEAFF.

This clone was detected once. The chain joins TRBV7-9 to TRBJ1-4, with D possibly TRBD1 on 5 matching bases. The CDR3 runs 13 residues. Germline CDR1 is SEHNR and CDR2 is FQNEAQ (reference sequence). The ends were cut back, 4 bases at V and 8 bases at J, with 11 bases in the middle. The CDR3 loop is CASSSQGGEKLFF. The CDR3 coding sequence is TGTGCCAGCAGCTCGCAGGGTGGGGAAAAACTGTTTTTT.

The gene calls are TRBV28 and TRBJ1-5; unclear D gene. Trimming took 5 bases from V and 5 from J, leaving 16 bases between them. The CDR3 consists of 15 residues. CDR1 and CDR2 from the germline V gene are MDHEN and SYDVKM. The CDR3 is CASSPSGLFDQPQHF. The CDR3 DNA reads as TGTGCCAGCAGTCCGAGTGGGCTGTTCGATCAGCCCCAGCATTTT.

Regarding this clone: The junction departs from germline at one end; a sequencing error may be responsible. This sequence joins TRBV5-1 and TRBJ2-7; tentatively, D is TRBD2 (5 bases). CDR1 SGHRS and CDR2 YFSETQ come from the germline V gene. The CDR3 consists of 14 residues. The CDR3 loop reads CASSLGTEGNTNLF. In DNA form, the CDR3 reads TGCGCCAGCAGCTTGGGGACTGAAGGGAACACCAACCTCTTC.

The CDR3 is CASSPPGREDTGELFF. Written as DNA, the CDR3 is TGTGCCAGCAGCCCCCCAGGGAGGGAAGACACCGGGGAGCTGTTTTTT. The chain employs TRBV4-2 and TRBJ2-2, with 7 bases matching TRBD2. V lost 4 bases to trimming and J lost 3 bases; unmatched junction nucleotides: 8. The germline CDR1 and CDR2 sequences are LGHNA and YNFKEQ. This CDR3 spans 16 amino acids.

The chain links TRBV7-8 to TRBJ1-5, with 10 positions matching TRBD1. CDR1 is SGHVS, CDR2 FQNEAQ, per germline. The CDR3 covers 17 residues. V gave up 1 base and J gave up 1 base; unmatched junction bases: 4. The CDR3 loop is CASSLVGTGVSNQPQHF. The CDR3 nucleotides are TGTGCCAGCAGCTTAGTCGGGACAGGGGTCAGCAATCAGCCCCAGCATTTT.

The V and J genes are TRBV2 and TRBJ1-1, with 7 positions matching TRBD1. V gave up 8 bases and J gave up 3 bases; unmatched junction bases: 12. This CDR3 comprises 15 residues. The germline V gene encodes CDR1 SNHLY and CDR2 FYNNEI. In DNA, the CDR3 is TGTGCCAGCCACGGTTTGAGGGGGCAAGACACTGAAGCTTTCTTT. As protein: CASHGLRGQDTEAFF.

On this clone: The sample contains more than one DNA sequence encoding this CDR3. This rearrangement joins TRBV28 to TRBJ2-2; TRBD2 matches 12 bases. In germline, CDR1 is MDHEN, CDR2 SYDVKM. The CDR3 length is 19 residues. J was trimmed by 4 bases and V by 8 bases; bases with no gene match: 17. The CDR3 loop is CASSTAPLTSGGPTGELFF. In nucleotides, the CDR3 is TGTGCCAGCTCCACCGCCCCCTTAACTAGCGGGGGGCCCACCGGGGAGCTGTTTTTT. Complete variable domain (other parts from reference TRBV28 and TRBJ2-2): DVKVTQSSRYLVKRTGEKVFLECVQDMDHENMFWYRQDPGLGLRLIYFSYDVKMKEKGDIPEGYSVSREKKERFSLILESASTNQTSMYLCASSTAPLTSGGPTGELFFGEGSRLTVL.

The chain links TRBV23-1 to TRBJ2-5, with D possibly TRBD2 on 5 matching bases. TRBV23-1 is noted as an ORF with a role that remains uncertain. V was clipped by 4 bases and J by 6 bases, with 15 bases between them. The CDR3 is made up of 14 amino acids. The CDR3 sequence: CASSRSHSGKTQYF. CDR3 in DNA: TGCGCCAGCAGTCGAAGCCACTCGGGAAAGACCCAGTACTTC.